The rows below give T cell receptor beta chains drawn from one sample of a study of CD8 T cells in ankylosing spondylitis. One entry per CDR3 protein results from TCRdb running MiXCR on the 5' RACE reads. The repertoire holds 750,000 to 850,000 distinct CDR3 sequences, with 12% as singletons. What was sequenced was blood, either unsorted or a sorted T cell fraction (not recorded which). The receptors derive from a male donor with ankylosing spondylitis. The CDR3 runs from the conserved cysteine through the conserved F or W. Fields, in order: V gene, D gene, J gene, clone size, CDR3 protein, CDR3 DNA. A D gene is named only where the DNA matches it firmly. The size of a clone is reported for some rows only, either as once, few or many, or as a class for expanded clones.

>TRBV12-3/TRBV12-4|NA|TRBJ2-2|NA
CASSKSRTNTGELFF
TGTGCCAGCAGTAAGAGCCGAACGAACACCGGGGAGCTGTTTTTT
>TRBV20-1|TRBD1|TRBJ1-3|few
CSAFRGLRPNTIYF
TGCAGTGCTTTTAGGGGGCTCAGACCAAACACCATATATTTT
>TRBV20-1|TRBD2|TRBJ2-2|few
CSARRLAGSTGELFF
TGCAGTGCTAGAAGACTAGCGGGGAGCACCGGGGAGCTGTTTTTT
>TRBV9|NA|TRBJ1-2|few
CASSSKSNYGYTF
TGTGCCAGCAGTTCAAAATCTAACTATGGCTACACCTTC
>TRBV2|NA|TRBJ1-3|few
CASTGGNTIYF
TGTGCCAGCACCGGAGGAAACACCATATATTTT
>TRBV7-2|TRBD2|TRBJ2-5|NA
CASSSGGRGDIETQYF
TGTGCCAGCAGCTCCGGGGGGAGGGGCGATATTGAGACCCAGTACTTC
>TRBV7-9|NA|TRBJ1-1|NA
CASSLVGAGRLSEAFF
TGTGCCAGCAGCTTAGTTGGGGCAGGGCGGCTGTCTGAAGCTTTCTTT
>TRBV5-1|NA|TRBJ2-7|many
CASSLKADSTYEQYF
TGCGCCAGCAGCTTAAAAGCGGACTCCACCTACGAGCAGTACTTC
>TRBV7-8|NA|TRBJ1-5|many
CASSLTARRTSNQPQHF
TGTGCCAGCAGCTTAACTGCGAGGCGTACCAGCAATCAGCCCCAGCATTTT
>TRBV5-1|NA|TRBJ1-6|few
CASSFSTDSPLHF
TGCGCCAGCAGCTTTTCCACGGATTCACCCCTCCACTTT
>TRBV12-3/TRBV12-4|NA|TRBJ2-2|many
CASTRRQKNGELFF
TGTGCCAGCACCCGAAGGCAGAAGAACGGGGAGCTGTTTTTT
>TRBV6-1|TRBD1|TRBJ1-6|NA
CASTPQGAFNSPLHF
TGTGCCAGCACCCCACAGGGGGCGTTTAATTCACCCCTCCACTTT
>TRBV20-1|TRBD1|TRBJ2-6|few
CSARDPDRAGANVLTF
TGCAGTGCTAGAGACCCGGACAGGGCTGGGGCCAACGTCCTGACTTTC
>TRBV9|NA|TRBJ2-3|NA
CASSATVDTSTDTQYF
TGTGCCAGCAGCGCCACCGTGGACACTAGCACAGATACGCAGTATTTT
>TRBV30|TRBD1|TRBJ1-1|NA
CAWSRDRGYMNTEAFF
TGTGCCTGGAGTCGGGACAGGGGATACATGAACACTGAAGCTTTCTTT
>TRBV7-9|NA|TRBJ1-2|NA
CASSLGVEGQYGYTF
TGTGCCAGCAGCTTAGGAGTTGAGGGGCAGTATGGCTACACCTTC
>TRBV4-3|TRBD2|TRBJ2-3|few
CASSQAGLAGGQGTQYF
TGCGCCAGCAGCCAAGCCGGACTAGCGGGGGGCCAAGGTACGCAGTATTTT
>TRBV20-1|NA|TRBJ2-7|few
CSARSSGPSYEQYF
TGCAGTGCTAGAAGTAGCGGACCCTCCTACGAGCAGTACTTC
>TRBV6-1|NA|TRBJ2-4|NA
CASNPQGRNIQYF
TGTGCCAGCAACCCCCAGGGAAGAAACATTCAGTACTTC
>TRBV10-3|TRBD1|TRBJ1-4|many
CAISGDRGEKLFF
TGTGCCATCAGTGGGGACAGGGGAGAAAAACTGTTTTTT
>TRBV9|NA|TRBJ2-1|many
CASSRGLLNEQFF
TGTGCCAGCAGCAGGGGGTTGTTGAATGAGCAGTTCTTC
>TRBV7-2|TRBD2|TRBJ2-7|NA
CASSLEPAGVYEQYF
TGTGCCAGCAGCTTAGAACCAGCGGGGGTCTACGAGCAGTACTTC
>TRBV20-1|NA|TRBJ2-3|many
CSAEIGGRYTDTQYF
TGCAGTGCTGAGATTGGTGGGCGCTACACAGATACGCAGTATTTT
>TRBV20-1|NA|TRBJ2-7|NA
CSARGDTNSYEQYF
TGCAGTGCTAGAGGGGACACCAACTCCTACGAGCAGTACTTC
>TRBV5-1|NA|TRBJ2-3|NA
CASSLEVTSDTQYF
TGCGCCAGCAGCTTGGAAGTGACCTCGGATACGCAGTATTTT
>TRBV14|NA|TRBJ2-7|few
CASSQSAGIEQYF
TGTGCCAGCAGCCAATCGGCGGGGATCGAGCAGTACTTC
>TRBV7-2|NA|TRBJ1-1|few
CASSLGVIYTEAFF
TGTGCCAGCAGCTTAGGGGTGATATACACTGAAGCTTTCTTT
>TRBV20-1|TRBD2|TRBJ2-7|few
CSAPRGGVKQYF
TGCAGTGCTCCCCGGGGGGGGGTAAAGCAGTACTTC
>TRBV20-1|NA|TRBJ2-7|NA
CSANPLGPIYEQYF
TGCAGTGCTAACCCGTTAGGACCAATCTACGAGCAGTACTTC
>TRBV7-2|NA|TRBJ2-6|NA
CASSLGRREDGANVLTF
TGTGCCAGCAGCTTAGGGCGGAGAGAGGACGGGGCCAACGTCCTGACTTTC
>TRBV20-1|NA|TRBJ2-5|few
CSAERNEGLETQYF
TGCAGTGCCGAAAGAAACGAGGGTTTAGAGACCCAGTACTTC
>TRBV27|NA|TRBJ2-1|few
CASSPPDSIYNEQFF
TGTGCCAGCAGCCCCCCCGACTCAATCTACAATGAGCAGTTCTTC
>TRBV5-1|NA|TRBJ1-5|NA
CASSLEPNSNQPQHF
TGCGCCAGCAGCTTGGAACCGAATAGCAATCAGCCCCAGCATTTT
>TRBV20-1|NA|TRBJ1-2|few
CSARDLNGYTF
TGCAGTGCCAGAGACTTAAATGGCTACACCTTC
>TRBV7-9|TRBD2|TRBJ2-7|NA
CASSFWREGLEQYF
TGTGCCAGCAGCTTTTGGCGGGAGGGGCTCGAGCAGTACTTC
>TRBV4-2|NA|TRBJ2-1|NA
CASSQNRVGEQFF
TGTGCCAGCAGCCAGAACAGGGTTGGTGAGCAGTTCTTC
>TRBV15|NA|TRBJ2-3|NA
CATSRDRSFSTDTQYF
TGTGCCACCAGCAGAGACAGATCGTTTAGCACAGATACGCAGTATTTT
>TRBV20-1|TRBD1|TRBJ1-1|NA
CSATRPTGGTEAFF
TGCAGTGCTACGCGTCCCACAGGGGGCACTGAAGCTTTCTTT
>TRBV2|NA|TRBJ1-5|few
CASSESHSNQPQHF
TGTGCCAGCAGTGAATCACATAGCAATCAGCCCCAGCATTTT
>TRBV3-1|TRBD2|TRBJ2-2|few
CASSLRGGPNTGELFF
TGTGCCAGCAGCCTCCGCGGGGGTCCGAACACCGGGGAGCTGTTTTTT
>TRBV7-2|TRBD2|TRBJ2-1|few
CASSSGTSGSYNEQFF
TGTGCCAGCAGCTCAGGGACTAGCGGATCCTACAATGAGCAGTTCTTC